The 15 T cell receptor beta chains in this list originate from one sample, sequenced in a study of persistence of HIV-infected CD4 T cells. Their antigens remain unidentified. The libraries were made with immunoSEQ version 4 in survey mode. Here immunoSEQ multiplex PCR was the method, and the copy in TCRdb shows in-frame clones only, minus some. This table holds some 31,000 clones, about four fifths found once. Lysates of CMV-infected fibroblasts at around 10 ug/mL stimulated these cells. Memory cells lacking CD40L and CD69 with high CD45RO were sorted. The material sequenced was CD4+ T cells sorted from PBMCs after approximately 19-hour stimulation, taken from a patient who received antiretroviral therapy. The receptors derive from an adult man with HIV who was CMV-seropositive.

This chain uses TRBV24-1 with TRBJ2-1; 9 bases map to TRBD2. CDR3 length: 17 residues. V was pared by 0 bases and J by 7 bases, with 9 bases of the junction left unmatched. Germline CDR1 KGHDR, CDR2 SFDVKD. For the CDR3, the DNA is TGTGCCACCAGTGATTTGGCACAAGCGGGGGGCCGGAATGAGCAGTTCTTC. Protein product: CATSDLAQAGGRNEQFF.

The CDR3, as DNA: TGTGCCAGCTCACCACGAGCCATAGCGGCCCAAGAGACCCAGTACTTC. Translating gives CASSPRAIAAQETQYF. This rearrangement joins TRBV18 to TRBJ2-5; D might be TRBD2 (6 bases). Trimming removed 1 base from V and 1 base from J, with 13 bases in between. CDR1 KGHSH and CDR2 LQKENI come from the germline V gene. The CDR3 has 16 residues.

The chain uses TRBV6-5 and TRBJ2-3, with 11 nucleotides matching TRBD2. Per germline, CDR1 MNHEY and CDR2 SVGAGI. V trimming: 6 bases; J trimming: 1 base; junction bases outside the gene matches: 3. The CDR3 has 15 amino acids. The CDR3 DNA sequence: TGTGCCAGCAGGATGACTAGCGGGGGCACAGATACGCAGTATTTT. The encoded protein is CASRMTSGGTDTQYF.

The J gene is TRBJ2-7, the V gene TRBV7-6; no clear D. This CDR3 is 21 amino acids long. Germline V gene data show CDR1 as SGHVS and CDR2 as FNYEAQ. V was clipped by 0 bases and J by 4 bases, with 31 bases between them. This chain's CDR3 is CASSLAPWRTEAPIWGYEQYF. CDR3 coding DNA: TGTGCCAGCAGCTTAGCCCCTTGGAGAACCGAGGCTCCCATCTGGGGATACGAGCAGTACTTC.

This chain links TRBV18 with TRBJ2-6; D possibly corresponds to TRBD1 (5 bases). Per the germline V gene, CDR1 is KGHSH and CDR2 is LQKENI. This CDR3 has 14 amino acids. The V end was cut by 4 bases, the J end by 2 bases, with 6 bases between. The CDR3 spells CASSRGAGANVLTF. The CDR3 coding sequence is TGTGCCAGCTCACGGGGCGCTGGGGCCAACGTCCTGACTTTC. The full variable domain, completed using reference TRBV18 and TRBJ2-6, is NAGVMQNPRHLVRRRGQEARLRCSPMKGHSHVYWYRQLPEEGLKFMVYLQKENIIDESGMPKERFSAEFPKEGPSILRIQQVVRGDSAAYFCASSRGAGANVLTFGAGSRLTVL.

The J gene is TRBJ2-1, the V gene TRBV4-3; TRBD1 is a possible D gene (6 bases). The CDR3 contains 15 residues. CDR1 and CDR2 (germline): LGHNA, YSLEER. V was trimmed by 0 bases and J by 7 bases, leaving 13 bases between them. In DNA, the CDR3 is TGCGCCAGCAGCCAAGAGGGCAGGGGAGAAAATGAGCAGTTCTTC. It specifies CASSQEGRGENEQFF.

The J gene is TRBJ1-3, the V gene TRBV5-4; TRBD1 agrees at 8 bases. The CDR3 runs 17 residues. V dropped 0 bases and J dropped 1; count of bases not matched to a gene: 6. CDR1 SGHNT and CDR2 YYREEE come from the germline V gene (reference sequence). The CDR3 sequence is CASSLGTGKGSGNTIYF. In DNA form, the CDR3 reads TGTGCCAGCAGCTTGGGGACAGGGAAGGGTTCTGGAAACACCATATATTTT.

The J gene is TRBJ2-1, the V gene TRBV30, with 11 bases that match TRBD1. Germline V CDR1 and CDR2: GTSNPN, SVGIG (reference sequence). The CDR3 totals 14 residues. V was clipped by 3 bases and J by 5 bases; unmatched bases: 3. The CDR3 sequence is CAWRGTGGNNEQFF. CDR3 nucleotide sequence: TGTGCCTGGAGGGGGACAGGGGGAAACAATGAGCAGTTCTTC.

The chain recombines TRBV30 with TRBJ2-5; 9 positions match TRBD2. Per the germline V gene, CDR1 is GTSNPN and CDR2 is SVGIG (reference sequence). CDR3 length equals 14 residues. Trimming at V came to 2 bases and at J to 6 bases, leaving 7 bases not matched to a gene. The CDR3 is CAWSLGRGGKTQYF. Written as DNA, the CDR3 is TGTGCCTGGAGTCTGGGGCGGGGGGGAAAGACCCAGTACTTC.

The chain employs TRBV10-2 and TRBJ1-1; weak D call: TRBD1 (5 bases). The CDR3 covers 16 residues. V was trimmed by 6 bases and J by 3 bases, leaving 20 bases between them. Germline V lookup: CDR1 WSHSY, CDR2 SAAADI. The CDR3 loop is CASRTSLPQGDTEAFF. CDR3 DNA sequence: TGCGCCAGCAGGACATCCCTTCCTCAGGGTGACACTGAAGCTTTCTTT.

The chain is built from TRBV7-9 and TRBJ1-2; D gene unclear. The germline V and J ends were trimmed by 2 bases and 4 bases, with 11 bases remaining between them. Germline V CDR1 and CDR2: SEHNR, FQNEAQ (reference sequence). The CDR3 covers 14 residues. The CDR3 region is CASSLKPEAYGYTF. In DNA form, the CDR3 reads TGTGCCAGCAGCTTAAAACCCGAGGCCTATGGCTACACCTTC.

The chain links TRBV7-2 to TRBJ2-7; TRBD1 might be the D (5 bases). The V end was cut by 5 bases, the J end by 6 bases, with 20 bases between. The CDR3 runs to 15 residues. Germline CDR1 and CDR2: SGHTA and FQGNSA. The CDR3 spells CASSLPTFLRGEQYF. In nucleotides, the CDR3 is TGTGCCAGCAGCCTACCAACTTTTCTAAGGGGCGAGCAGTACTTC.

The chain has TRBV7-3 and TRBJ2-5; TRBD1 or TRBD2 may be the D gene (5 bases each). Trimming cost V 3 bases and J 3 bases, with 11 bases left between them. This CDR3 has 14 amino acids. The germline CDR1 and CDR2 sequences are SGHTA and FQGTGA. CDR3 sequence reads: CASSFRGGKETQYF. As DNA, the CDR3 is TGTGCCAGCAGCTTTCGGGGCGGTAAAGAGACCCAGTACTTC.

The CDR3 here is CASSRIRDRGYSGANVLTF. CDR3 sequence (DNA): TGTGCCAGTAGTCGAATCCGGGACAGGGGCTATTCTGGGGCCAACGTCCTGACTTTC. The rearrangement uses TRBV19 and TRBJ2-6; TRBD1 matches 10 bases. CDR1 LNHDA and CDR2 SQIVND come from the germline V gene (reference sequence). V lost 5 bases, J lost 1 base, and 11 bases stayed unmatched. The CDR3 has 19 amino acids.

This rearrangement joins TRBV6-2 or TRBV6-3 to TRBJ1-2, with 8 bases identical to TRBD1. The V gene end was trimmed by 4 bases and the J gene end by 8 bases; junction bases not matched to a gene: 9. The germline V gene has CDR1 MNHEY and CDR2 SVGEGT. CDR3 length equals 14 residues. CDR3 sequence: CASSSGGAGGGYTF. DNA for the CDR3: TGTGCCAGCAGTTCAGGGGGCGCAGGTGGCGGCTACACCTTC.